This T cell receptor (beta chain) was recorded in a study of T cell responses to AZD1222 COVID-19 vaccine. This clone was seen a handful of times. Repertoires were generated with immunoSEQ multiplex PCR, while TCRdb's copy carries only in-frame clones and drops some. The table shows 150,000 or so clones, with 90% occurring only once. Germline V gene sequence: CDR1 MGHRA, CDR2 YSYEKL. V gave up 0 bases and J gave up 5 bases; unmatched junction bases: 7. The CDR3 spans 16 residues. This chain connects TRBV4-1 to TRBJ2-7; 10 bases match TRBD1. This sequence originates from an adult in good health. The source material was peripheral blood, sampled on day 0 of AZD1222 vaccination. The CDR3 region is CASSQDRGTGDHEQYF. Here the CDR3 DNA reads TGCGCCAGCAGCCAAGATAGGGGGACAGGGGACCACGAGCAGTACTTC.